The next 13 T cell receptor beta chains were all read from a single sample in a study of blood T cell repertoires in COVID-19. Profiling relied on immunoSEQ multiplex PCR, and the TCRdb table lists in-frame clones only, not all of them. Of about 200,000 clones listed, roughly 89% are singletons. Sequenced sample: peripheral blood. The receptors originated from a man aged 25 to 45 who had recovered from COVID-19.

This clone was detected a few times. The chain joins TRBV9 to TRBJ2-3; 7 bases fit TRBD2. V was pared by 4 bases and J by 0 bases, with 14 bases of the junction left unmatched. Germline CDR1 is SGDLS and CDR2 is YYNGEE. CDR3 length: 18 amino acids. CDR3: CASSPRRDSGLSTDTQYF. The CDR3 region has the DNA TGTGCCAGCAGCCCCCGCCGGGATAGCGGGCTTAGCACAGATACGCAGTATTTT.

The sample holds a few counts of this clone. V is TRBV10-1 and J is TRBJ2-3; weak D call: TRBD2 (5 bases). This CDR3 region has 15 residues. Germline CDR1 and CDR2: WNHNN and SYGVQD (reference sequence). V lost 3 bases and J lost 6, with 16 bases in between. The CDR3 bases are TGCGCCAGCAGTGATTGGGGAGCCAGACGGGATACGCAGTATTTT. This translates into CASSDWGARRDTQYF.

The CDR3 DNA reads as TGCGCCAGCAGCTTGACCGGGACACAGACCCCCGGGGAGCTGTTTTTT. Its protein product is CASSLTGTQTPGELFF. The J gene is TRBJ2-2, the V gene TRBV5-1, with a possible D match to TRBD1 (6 bases). Trimming took 1 base from V and 6 from J, leaving 16 bases between them. Looked up from germline, CDR1 is SGHRS and CDR2 is YFSETQ. This CDR3 has 16 residues.

The chain's CDR3 is CASSDLGGRGKPQHF. The DNA of the CDR3 is TGCGCCAGCAGTGATCTCGGGGGGCGAGGGAAGCCCCAGCATTTT. V gene TRBV10-2 combines with J gene TRBJ1-5; D may be TRBD1 (6 bases). CDR3 length equals 15 residues. V dropped 3 bases and J dropped 8 bases, with 17 bases sitting between them. Germline CDR1 is WSHSY and CDR2 is SAAADI.

The table lists this clone with a count of one. The J gene is TRBJ1-6, the V gene TRBV4-1; tentative D call: TRBD1 (6 bases). The CDR3 totals 15 residues. V lost 0 bases and J 11 bases, leaving 14 bases between the germline ends. Germline CDR1 MGHRA, CDR2 YSYEKL. DNA of the CDR3: TGCGCCAGCAGCCAAGACCCGGTGGACAGAACACCCCTCCACTTT. Its protein is CASSQDPVDRTPLHF.

This clone was detected a few times. This chain joins TRBV29-1 and TRBJ1-2; no clear D. The CDR3 extends over 12 amino acids. Germline V CDR1 and CDR2: SQVTM, ANQGSEA. V lost 1 base and J lost 7, with 10 bases in between. CDR3 residues: CSVEGPGGGYTF. The CDR3 DNA sequence: TGCAGCGTTGAAGGTCCGGGTGGTGGCTACACCTTC.

The rearrangement links TRBV18 to TRBJ1-2, with D possibly matching TRBD1 (5 bases). Germline CDR1 and CDR2: KGHSH and LQKENI. V dropped 6 bases and J dropped 0 bases, with 14 bases sitting between them. The CDR3 consists of 15 residues. The CDR3 here is CASSRRRGTNYGYTF. The CDR3 DNA reads as TGTGCCAGCTCCCGTCGGCGGGGGACTAACTATGGCTACACCTTC. Variable domain in full (rest from reference TRBV18 and TRBJ1-2): NAGVMQNPRHLVRRRGQEARLRCSPMKGHSHVYWYRQLPEEGLKFMVYLQKENIIDESGMPKERFSAEFPKEGPSILRIQQVVRGDSAAYFCASSRRRGTNYGYTFGSGTRLTVV.

This chain links TRBV7-6 with TRBJ2-1, with D maybe TRBD2 (6 bases). Germline V CDR1 and CDR2: SGHVS, FNYEAQ. This CDR3 is 14 amino acids long. The germline V and J ends were trimmed by 3 bases and 5 bases, with 11 bases remaining between them. CDR3 sequence reads: CASSFIRGNNEQFF. The CDR3 bases are TGTGCCAGCAGCTTTATCCGGGGGAACAATGAGCAGTTCTTC. Full variable domain (outside the CDR3, taken from reference TRBV7-6 and TRBJ2-1): GAGVSQSPRYKVTKRGQDVALRCDPISGHVSLYWYRQALGQGPEFLTYFNYEAQQDKSGLPNDRFSAERPEGSISTLTIQRTEQRDSAMYRCASSFIRGNNEQFFGPGTRLTVL.

This clone appeared a single time. The V gene is TRBV10-3, the J gene TRBJ1-5; 9 bases fit TRBD1. The CDR3 covers 16 residues. With V trimmed by 0 bases and J by 6 bases, 6 bases remained unmatched. Germline V lookup: CDR1 ENHRY, CDR2 SYGVKD. CDR3 DNA sequence: TGTGCCATCAGTGAGTCAGTAAGGACAGGGGCTCAGCCCCAGCATTTT. It specifies CAISESVRTGAQPQHF.

The J gene is TRBJ1-2, the V gene TRBV9, with D possibly TRBD1 on 6 matching bases. The CDR3 has 14 residues. The V gene's germline CDR1 is SGDLS and CDR2 YYNGEE. V was shortened by 3 bases and J by 7 bases, with 16 bases between the two germline ends. For the CDR3, the DNA is TGTGCCAGCAGCGCCCGGACAGAAGGGAGTGGCTACACCTTC. This translates into CASSARTEGSGYTF.

This clone was picked up one time. J is TRBJ2-2 and V is TRBV7-9; a possible D gene is TRBD2 (6 bases). Germline CDR1 SEHNR, CDR2 FQNEAQ (reference sequence). V was cut by 8 bases and J by 2 bases, with 9 bases left in between. The CDR3 runs 13 residues. The CDR3 loop is CASSDYNTGELFF. Here the CDR3 DNA reads TGTGCCAGCTCGGACTATAACACCGGGGAGCTGTTTTTT.

The CDR3 DNA reads TGTGCCAGCAGGGTCGGTCTAGCGGGGGCCACCTCCTACAATGAGCAGTTCTTC. Translating gives CASRVGLAGATSYNEQFF. The chain joins TRBV5-4 to TRBJ2-1; the match to TRBD2 covers 10 bases. The germline V gene encodes CDR1 SGHNT and CDR2 YYREEE (reference sequence). V shed 5 bases and J 0 bases; nucleotides not matched to a gene: 11. CDR3 length equals 18 residues.

This clone was recorded a few times. The chain carries TRBV9 and TRBJ2-7, with D hard to call. The CDR3 length is 15 residues. Germline assignment: CDR1 SGDLS and CDR2 YYNGEE. Trimming took 3 bases from V and 0 from J, leaving 13 bases between them. The CDR3 DNA sequence: TGTGCCAGCAGCGCCCTAGACGGTAGCTCCTACGAGCAGTACTTC. It translates to CASSALDGSSYEQYF.